The 20 T cell receptor beta chains listed next were all sequenced from one sample in a study of a mutant IDH1 vaccine in newly diagnosed glioma. These receptors' targets are unknown. Sequencing was performed with immunoSEQ multiplex PCR; in TCRdb, only in-frame clones are kept and a portion is missing. The sample lists approximately 81,000 clones, 70% to 90% occurring once. Time point in this sample: week 23, last vaccination. In the vaccine, a single dose held 300 ug of the mutant IDH1 20-mer peptide, along with topical imiquimod. The sequences come from PBMCs, collected from a glioma patient whose treatment included an IDH1 peptide vaccine. The source is a young man with glioma. Some clones in this sample may be carry-over from other donors' samples.

J is TRBJ2-3 and V is TRBV6-4; 12 bases map to TRBD2. The CDR3 has 15 amino acids. The trim removed 6 bases at V and 4 bases at J, leaving 5 bases unmatched. CDR1 and CDR2 (germline): MRHNA, SNTAGT. Written as DNA, the CDR3 is TGTGCCAGCAGCGAGACTAGCGGGGGTTCAGATACGCAGTATTTT. Residues: CASSETSGGSDTQYF.

This chain links TRBV5-5 with TRBJ2-1; a weak D match, TRBD1 (6 bases). The CDR3 length is 12 residues. Germline CDR1 SGHKS, CDR2 YYEKEE (reference sequence). Trimming took 0 bases from V and 9 from J, leaving 7 bases between them. In DNA form, the CDR3 reads TGTGCCAGCAGCTTGGTACAGGGTGAGCAGTTCTTC. This codes for CASSLVQGEQFF.

As concerns this clone: Additional DNA sequences in this sample encode the identical CDR3. V usage is TRBV29-1 and J usage is TRBJ1-1; D may be TRBD1 (5 bases). From germline, CDR1 is SQVTM and CDR2 ANQGSEA. The CDR3 is 11 amino acids. The V gene lost 4 bases and the J gene lost 5 bases, with 8 bases spanning the gap. CDR3 nucleotides: TGCAGCGTTGGGTGGGGGACTGAAGCTTTCTTT. Translating gives CSVGWGTEAFF.

The J gene is TRBJ1-1, the V gene TRBV6-1; no firm D call. This CDR3 has 13 residues. Between the trimmed V and J ends, which lost 2 bases and 0 bases, there was a span of 4 bases. Germline loops: CDR1 MNHNS, CDR2 SASEGT. CDR3 residues: CASSENLNTEAFF. The CDR3 DNA sequence: TGTGCCAGCAGTGAAAATCTGAACACTGAAGCTTTCTTT.

The J gene is TRBJ2-7, the V gene TRBV6-5, with D unclear. V shed 6 bases and J shed 8 bases, with 17 bases lying between them. CDR3 length: 13 amino acids. In germline, CDR1 is MNHEY, CDR2 SVGAGI. CDR3 sequence reads: CASSSSPFSQQYF. The CDR3 bases are TGTGCCAGCAGCTCATCCCCCTTCAGCCAGCAGTACTTC.

The chain uses TRBV19 and TRBJ2-2, with D possibly TRBD1 on 6 matching bases. CDR3 size: 15 residues. The germline V and J ends were trimmed by 6 bases and 4 bases, with 15 bases remaining between them. CDR1 LNHDA and CDR2 SQIVND come from the germline V gene (reference sequence). CDR3 loop: CASRHTRGGTGELFF. The CDR3 region has the DNA TGTGCCAGTAGGCACACCAGGGGTGGCACCGGGGAGCTGTTTTTT.

This clone came up once. The chain recombines TRBV2 with TRBJ1-5, with a weak D call TRBD1 (6 bases). Germline CDR1 reads SNHLY; CDR2 reads FYNNEI. The CDR3 spans 15 residues. Trimming took 1 base from V and 6 from J, leaving 13 bases between them. For the CDR3, the DNA is TGTGCCAGCAGTGAAGAGGGGGGGGCGGCTCAGCCCCAGCATTTT. This encodes CASSEEGGAAQPQHF.

On this clone: Other DNA sequences within the sample encode an identical CDR3. The chain employs TRBV27 and TRBJ2-1, with D maybe TRBD1 (6 bases). The CDR3 contains 12 residues. Germline V gives CDR1 MNHEY, CDR2 SMNVEV (reference sequence). Trimming cost V 5 bases and J 10 bases, with 12 bases left between them. CDR3 bases: TGTGCCAGCAGTCCCCAAGGGGGAGAGCAGTTCTTC. As protein: CASSPQGGEQFF.

V is TRBV14 and J is TRBJ2-2; D is possibly TRBD2 (5 bases). V was clipped by 2 bases and J by 3 bases, with 16 bases between them. The germline gives CDR1 SGHDN, CDR2 FVKESK. The length of the CDR3 is 17 residues. The CDR3 bases are TGTGCCAGCAGCCAACTGGACTCCACAATCTACACCGGGGAGCTGTTTTTT. Residues: CASSQLDSTIYTGELFF.

J is TRBJ2-7 and V is TRBV5-1; D unclear. V dropped 0 bases and J dropped 0 bases, with 7 bases sitting between them. The germline gives CDR1 SGHRS, CDR2 YFSETQ. This CDR3 is built from 14 residues. CDR3 nucleotides: TGCGCCAGCAGCTTGGGGTTTCTCTCCTACGAGCAGTACTTC. It yields the protein CASSLGFLSYEQYF.

V is TRBV7-9 and J is TRBJ2-6, with 8 bases fitting TRBD2. From germline, CDR1 is SEHNR and CDR2 FQNEAQ (reference sequence). The CDR3 sequence is 14 residues long. The trim removed 6 bases at V and 2 bases at J, leaving 0 bases unmatched. The CDR3 nucleotides are TGTGCCAGCAGGCGGGGGGCTGGGGCCAACGTCCTGACTTTC. Translated: CASRRGAGANVLTF.

This chain joins TRBV6-5 and TRBJ1-3; D is unclear. Germline lookup yields CDR1 MNHEY and CDR2 SVGAGI. V was clipped by 0 bases and J by 0 bases, with 9 bases between them. The CDR3 contains 16 residues. The CDR3: CASSYSSPGSGNTIYF. CDR3 DNA sequence: TGTGCCAGCAGTTACTCGTCCCCAGGCTCTGGAAACACCATATATTTT.

For this clone: At one end the junction does not follow the germline gene, possibly because of a read error. The gene calls are TRBV6-5 and TRBJ2-7; tentatively, D is TRBD1 (6 bases). Germline values: CDR1 MNHEY, CDR2 SVGAGI. The CDR3 loop spans 14 amino acids. CDR3 loop: CASKAHTRVTGKIF. CDR3 coding DNA: TGTGCCAGCAAGGCCCACACTCGAGTAACAGGGAAGATCTTC.

The genes are TRBV18 and TRBJ2-7; TRBD2 aligns across 13 bases. J was trimmed by 6 bases and V by 6 bases; bases with no gene match: 5. CDR1 KGHSH and CDR2 LQKENI come from the germline V gene. The CDR3 has 14 amino acids. The CDR3 DNA sequence: TGTGCCAGCTCCGCGGGACTAGCGGGGTTCGAGCAGTACTTC. Residues: CASSAGLAGFEQYF.

The chain combines TRBV5-4 with TRBJ1-1; 10 bases map to TRBD1. This CDR3 has 15 amino acids. Germline V gives CDR1 SGHNT, CDR2 YYREEE (reference sequence). With V trimmed by 4 bases and J by 7 bases, 10 bases remained unmatched. CDR3: CASSPPTGGEDEAFF. Written as DNA, the CDR3 is TGTGCCAGCAGCCCCCCGACAGGGGGCGAGGATGAAGCTTTCTTT.

In this sample, this clone turned up a few times. The J gene is TRBJ1-4, the V gene TRBV18, with D perhaps TRBD1 (6 bases). The CDR3 has 15 amino acids. Germline assignment: CDR1 KGHSH and CDR2 LQKENI. The germline V and J ends were trimmed by 2 bases and 8 bases, with 15 bases remaining between them. CDR3 protein: CASSPSSGEYEKLFF. The DNA for the CDR3 is TGTGCCAGCTCACCATCGTCAGGGGAGTACGAAAAACTGTTTTTT.

The chain recombines TRBV2 with TRBJ2-3, with TRBD2 matching over 9 bases. The CDR3 spans 14 residues. The germline V gene has CDR1 SNHLY and CDR2 FYNNEI. V dropped 7 bases and J dropped 4; count of bases not matched to a gene: 6. The CDR3 DNA sequence: TGTGCCAGCAAGGGGCTAGCGGGATCAGATACGCAGTATTTT. It codes for CASKGLAGSDTQYF.

The chain is built from TRBV7-9 and TRBJ2-2, with D perhaps TRBD2 (6 bases). In germline, CDR1 is SEHNR, CDR2 FQNEAQ (reference sequence). Trimming took off 2 bases at V and 5 bases at J, with 9 bases between the two ends. This CDR3 is built from 14 residues. CDR3 DNA: TGTGCCAGCAGCTTAACTAGCAATACCGGGGAGCTGTTTTTT. It yields the protein CASSLTSNTGELFF. Together with reference TRBV7-9 and TRBJ2-2, the CDR3 gives the full variable domain: DTGVSQNPRHKITKRGQNVTFRCDPISEHNRLYWYRQTLGQGPEFLTYFQNEAQLEKSRLLSDRFSAERPKGSFSTLEIQRTEQGDSAMYLCASSLTSNTGELFFGEGSRLTVL.

This rearrangement joins TRBV10-1 to TRBJ2-7, with 7 nucleotides matching TRBD2. J lost 5 bases, V lost 0 bases, and 16 bases had no gene match. The V gene's germline CDR1 is WNHNN and CDR2 SYGVQD (reference sequence). The CDR3 is 18 residues long. In nucleotides, the CDR3 is TGCGCCAGCAGTGAGTCAGGCGGGGGACGACGAGGTGGCCACGAGCAGTACTTC. This translates into CASSESGGGRRGGHEQYF.

The chain employs TRBV19 and TRBJ1-6; D unresolved. CDR1 and CDR2 from the germline V gene are LNHDA and SQIVND (reference sequence). CDR3 length: 14 residues. Trimming took off 3 bases at V and 8 bases at J, with 11 bases between the two ends. CDR3 residues: CASSMERLHSPLHF. CDR3 DNA sequence: TGTGCCAGTAGTATGGAACGGTTGCATTCACCCCTCCACTTT.